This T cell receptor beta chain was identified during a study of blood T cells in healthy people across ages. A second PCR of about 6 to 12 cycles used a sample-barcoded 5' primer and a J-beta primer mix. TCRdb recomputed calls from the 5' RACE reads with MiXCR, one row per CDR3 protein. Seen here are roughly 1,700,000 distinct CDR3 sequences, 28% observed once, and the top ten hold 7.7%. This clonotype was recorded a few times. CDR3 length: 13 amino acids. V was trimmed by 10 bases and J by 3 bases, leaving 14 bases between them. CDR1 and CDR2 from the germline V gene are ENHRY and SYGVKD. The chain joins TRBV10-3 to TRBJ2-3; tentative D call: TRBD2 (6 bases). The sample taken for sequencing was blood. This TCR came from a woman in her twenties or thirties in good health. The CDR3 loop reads CATKGLATDTQYF. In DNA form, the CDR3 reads TGTGCCACCAAGGGCCTAGCGACAGATACGCAGTATTTT.